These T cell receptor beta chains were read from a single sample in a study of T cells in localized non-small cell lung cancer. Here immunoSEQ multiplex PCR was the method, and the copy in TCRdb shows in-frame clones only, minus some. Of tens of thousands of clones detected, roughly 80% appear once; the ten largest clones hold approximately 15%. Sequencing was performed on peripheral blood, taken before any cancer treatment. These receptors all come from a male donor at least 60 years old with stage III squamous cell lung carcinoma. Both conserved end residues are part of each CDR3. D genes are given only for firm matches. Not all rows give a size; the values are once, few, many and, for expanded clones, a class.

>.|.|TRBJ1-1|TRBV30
CAFTNEGEGLTEAFF
TGTGCCTTCACAAACGAGGGGGAGGGGCTAACTGAAGCTTTCTTT
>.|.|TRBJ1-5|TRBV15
CATSRVLGTWDQPQHF
TGTGCCACCAGCAGAGTCCTGGGGACCTGGGATCAGCCCCAGCATTTT
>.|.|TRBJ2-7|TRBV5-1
CASSFVPDSYEQYF
TGCGCCAGCAGCTTCGTTCCCGATTCCTACGAGCAGTACTTC
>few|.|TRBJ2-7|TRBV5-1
CASSLEGPEQYF
TGCGCCAGCTCGTTAGAGGGGCCCGAGCAGTACTTC
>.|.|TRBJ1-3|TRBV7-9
CASSLVGSYSGNTIYF
TGTGCCAGCAGCTTAGTGGGGTCCTACTCTGGAAACACCATATATTTT
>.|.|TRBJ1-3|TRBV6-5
CASGTSSGNTIYF
TGTGCCAGCGGGACCAGCTCTGGAAACACCATATATTTT
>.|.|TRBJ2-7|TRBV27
CASKTTGAYEQYF
TGTGCCAGCAAGACCACGGGAGCGTACGAGCAGTACTTC
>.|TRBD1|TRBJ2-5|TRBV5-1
CASSRQGGETQYF
TGCGCCAGCAGCCGACAGGGCGGGGAGACCCAGTACTTC
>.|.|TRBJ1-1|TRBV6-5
CASSRWNTEAFF
TGTGCCAGCAGTCGGTGGAACACTGAAGCTTTCTTT
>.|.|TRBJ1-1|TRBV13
CASSLGTDDTEAFF
TGTGCCAGCAGCTTAGGGACAGACGACACTGAAGCTTTCTTT
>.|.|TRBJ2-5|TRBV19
CASSINWKETQYF
TGTGCCAGTAGTATTAATTGGAAGGAGACCCAGTACTTC
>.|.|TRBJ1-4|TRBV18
CASSPIVLAFNEKLFF
TGTGCCAGCTCACCGATCGTGTTGGCCTTTAATGAAAAACTGTTTTTT
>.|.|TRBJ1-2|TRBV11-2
CASSLKPGGGVGYTF
TGTGCCAGCAGCTTAAAGCCCGGGGGCGGGGTTGGCTACACCTTC
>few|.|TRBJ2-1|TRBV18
CASSPERASNNEQFF
TGTGCCAGCTCACCGGAAAGAGCTAGTAACAATGAGCAGTTCTTC
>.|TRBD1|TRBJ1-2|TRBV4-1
CASSQTGQSVYGYTF
TGCGCCAGCAGCCAAACGGGACAGTCTGTATATGGCTACACCTTC
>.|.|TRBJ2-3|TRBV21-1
CASPLKSGRADTQYF
TGTGCCAGCCCTTTAAAAAGCGGGAGGGCAGATACGCAGTATTTT
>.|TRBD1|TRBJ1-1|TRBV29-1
CSVGQGERSTEAFF
TGCAGCGTAGGACAGGGGGAGCGGAGCACTGAAGCTTTCTTT
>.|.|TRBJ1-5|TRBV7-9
CASSLVPDLSNQPQHF
TGTGCCAGCAGCTTAGTTCCGGATCTTAGCAATCAGCCCCAGCATTTT
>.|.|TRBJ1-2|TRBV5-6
CASSFGQTSNYGYTF
TGTGCCAGCAGCTTCGGACAGACCAGTAACTATGGCTACACCTTC
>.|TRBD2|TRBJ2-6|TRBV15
CATSRPGGAGANVLTF
TGTGCCACCAGCAGACCGGGGGGGGCTGGGGCCAACGTCCTGACTTTC
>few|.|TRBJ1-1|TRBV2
CASSDGSAFF
TGTGCCAGCAGTGATGGGTCCGCTTTCTTT
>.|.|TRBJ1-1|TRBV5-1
CASSRDGGRNTEAFF
TGCGCCAGCAGCAGAGACGGGGGACGGAACACTGAAGCTTTCTTT
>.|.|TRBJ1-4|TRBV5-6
CASSPPGVGEKLFF
TGTGCCAGCAGCCCACCCGGTGTTGGTGAAAAACTGTTTTTT
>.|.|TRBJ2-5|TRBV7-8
CASSLVSRQTQYF
TGTGCCAGCAGCTTAGTCAGCAGGCAGACCCAGTACTTC
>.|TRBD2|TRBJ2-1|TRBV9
CASSRGGSSYNEQFF
TGTGCCAGCAGTCGGGGCGGGAGCTCCTACAATGAGCAGTTCTTC
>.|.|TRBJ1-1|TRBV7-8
CATGRGNTEAFF
TGTGCCACAGGTAGAGGGAACACTGAAGCTTTCTTT
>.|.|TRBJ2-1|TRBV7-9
CASSLAGDGSWEQFF
TGTGCCAGCAGCTTAGCAGGGGACGGCAGTTGGGAGCAGTTCTTC
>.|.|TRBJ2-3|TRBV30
CAWSGSEGPTVDTQYF
TGTGCCTGGAGTGGGTCCGAGGGTCCTACGGTAGATACGCAGTATTTT
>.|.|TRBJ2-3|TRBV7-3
CASSSRGLNTDTQYF
TGTGCCAGCAGCTCGCGGGGGCTAAACACAGATACGCAGTATTTT
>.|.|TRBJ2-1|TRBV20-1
CSARVEGEQFF
TGCAGTGCTAGAGTCGAAGGTGAGCAGTTCTTC
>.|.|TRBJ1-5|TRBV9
CASSVEGGNQPQHF
TGTGCCAGCAGCGTAGAGGGGGGGAATCAGCCCCAGCATTTT